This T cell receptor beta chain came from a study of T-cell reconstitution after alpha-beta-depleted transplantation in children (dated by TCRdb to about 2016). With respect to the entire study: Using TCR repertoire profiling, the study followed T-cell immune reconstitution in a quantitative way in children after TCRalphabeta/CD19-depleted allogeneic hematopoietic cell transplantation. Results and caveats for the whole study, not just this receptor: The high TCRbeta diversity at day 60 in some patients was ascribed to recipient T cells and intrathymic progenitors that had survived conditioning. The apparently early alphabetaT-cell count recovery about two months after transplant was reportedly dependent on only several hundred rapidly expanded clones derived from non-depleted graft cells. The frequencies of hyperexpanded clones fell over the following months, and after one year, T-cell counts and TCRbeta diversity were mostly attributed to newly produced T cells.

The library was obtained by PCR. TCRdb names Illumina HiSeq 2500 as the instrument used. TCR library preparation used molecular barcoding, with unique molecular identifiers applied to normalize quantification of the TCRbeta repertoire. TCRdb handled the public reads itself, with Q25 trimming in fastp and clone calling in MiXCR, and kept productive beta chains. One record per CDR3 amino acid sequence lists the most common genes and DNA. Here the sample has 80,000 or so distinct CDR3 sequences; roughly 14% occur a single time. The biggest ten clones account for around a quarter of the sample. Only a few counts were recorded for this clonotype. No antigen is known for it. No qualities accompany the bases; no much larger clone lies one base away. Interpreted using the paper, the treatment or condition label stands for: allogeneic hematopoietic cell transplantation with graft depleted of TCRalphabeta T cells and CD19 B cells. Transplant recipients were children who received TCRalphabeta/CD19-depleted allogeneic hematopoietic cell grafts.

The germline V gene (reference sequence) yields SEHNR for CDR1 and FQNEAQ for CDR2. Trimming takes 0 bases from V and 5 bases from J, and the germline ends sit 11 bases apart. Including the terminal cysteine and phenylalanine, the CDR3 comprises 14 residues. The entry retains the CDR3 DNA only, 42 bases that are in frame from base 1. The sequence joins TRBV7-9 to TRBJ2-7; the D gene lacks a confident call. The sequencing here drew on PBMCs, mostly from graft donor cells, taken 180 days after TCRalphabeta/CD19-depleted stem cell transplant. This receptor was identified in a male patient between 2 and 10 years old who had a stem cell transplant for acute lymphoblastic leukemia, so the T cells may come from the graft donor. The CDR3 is CASSLALTENEQYF. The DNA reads TGTGCCAGCAGCTTAGCGCTAACAGAGAACGAGCAGTACTTC.